This T cell receptor beta chain was retrieved from a study of cytomegalovirus exposure and HLA in healthy donors. Donors came from a validation cohort of over a hundred subjects, distinct from the first 666-subject cohort. Libraries were prepared by immunoSEQ multiplex PCR; TCRdb keeps only in-frame clonotypes and omits some of them. Of hundreds of thousands of clones listed, over 65% are singletons. Germline CDR1 reads LGHNA; CDR2 reads YNFKEQ. V lost 2 bases, J lost 5 bases, and 7 bases stayed unmatched. This CDR3 contains 16 residues. Sequenced: PBMCs. This TCR was sampled from a woman younger than 35 in good health and CMV-seronegative. This chain links TRBV4-2 with TRBJ2-7; TRBD2 agrees at 12 bases. The CDR3 DNA follows: TGTGCCAGCAGCCAACTGACTAGCGGGGGTCCCCACGAGCAGTACTTC. Protein product: CASSQLTSGGPHEQYF.